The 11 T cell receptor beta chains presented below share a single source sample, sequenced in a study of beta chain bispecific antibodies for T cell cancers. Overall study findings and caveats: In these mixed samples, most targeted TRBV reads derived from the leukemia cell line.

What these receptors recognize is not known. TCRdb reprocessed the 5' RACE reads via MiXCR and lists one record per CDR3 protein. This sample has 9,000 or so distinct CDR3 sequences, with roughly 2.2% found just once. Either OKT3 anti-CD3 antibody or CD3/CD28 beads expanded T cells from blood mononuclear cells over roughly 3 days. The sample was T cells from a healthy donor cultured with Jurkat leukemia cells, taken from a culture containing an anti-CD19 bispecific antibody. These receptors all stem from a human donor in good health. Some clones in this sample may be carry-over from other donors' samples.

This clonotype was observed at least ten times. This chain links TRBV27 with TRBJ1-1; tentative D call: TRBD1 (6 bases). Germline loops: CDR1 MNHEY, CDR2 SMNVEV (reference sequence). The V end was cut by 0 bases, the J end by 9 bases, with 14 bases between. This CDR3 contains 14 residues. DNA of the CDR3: TGTGCCAGCAGTTTATCGGCGGGGGCAGGTAAAGCTTTCTTT. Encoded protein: CASSLSAGAGKAFF.

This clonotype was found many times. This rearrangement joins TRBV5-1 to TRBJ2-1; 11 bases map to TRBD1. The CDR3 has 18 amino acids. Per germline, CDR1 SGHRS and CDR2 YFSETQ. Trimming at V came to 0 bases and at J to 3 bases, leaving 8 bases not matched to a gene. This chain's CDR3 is CASSLDIVGTGGYNEQFF. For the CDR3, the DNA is TGCGCCAGCAGCTTGGATATAGTCGGGACAGGGGGCTACAATGAGCAGTTCTTC.

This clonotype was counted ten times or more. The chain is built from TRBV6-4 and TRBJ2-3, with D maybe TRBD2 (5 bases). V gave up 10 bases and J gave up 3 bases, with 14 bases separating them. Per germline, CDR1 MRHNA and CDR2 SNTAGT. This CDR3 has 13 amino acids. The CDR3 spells CATSLEATDTQYF. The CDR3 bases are TGTGCCACTTCACTAGAGGCTACAGATACGCAGTATTTT.

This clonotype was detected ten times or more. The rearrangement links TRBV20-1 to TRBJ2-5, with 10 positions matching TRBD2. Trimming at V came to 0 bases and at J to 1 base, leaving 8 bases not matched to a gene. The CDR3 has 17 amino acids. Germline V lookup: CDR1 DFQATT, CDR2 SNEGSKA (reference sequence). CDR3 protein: CSARDPSGGVRQETQYF. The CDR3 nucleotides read TGCAGTGCTAGAGATCCCAGCGGGGGGGTACGCCAAGAGACCCAGTACTTC.

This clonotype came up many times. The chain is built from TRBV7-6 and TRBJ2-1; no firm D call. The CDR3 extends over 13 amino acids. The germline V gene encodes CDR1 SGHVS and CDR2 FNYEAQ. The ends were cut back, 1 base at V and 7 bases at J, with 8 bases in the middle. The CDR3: CASSLEMKNEQFF. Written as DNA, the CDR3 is TGTGCCAGCAGCTTAGAAATGAAAAATGAGCAGTTCTTC.

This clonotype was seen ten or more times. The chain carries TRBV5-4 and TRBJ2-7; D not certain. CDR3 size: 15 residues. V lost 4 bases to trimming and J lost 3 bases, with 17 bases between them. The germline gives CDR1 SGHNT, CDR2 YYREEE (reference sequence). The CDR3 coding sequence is TGTGCCAGCAGCACCTTGGACGCGCTTGACTACGAGCAGTACTTC. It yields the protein CASSTLDALDYEQYF.

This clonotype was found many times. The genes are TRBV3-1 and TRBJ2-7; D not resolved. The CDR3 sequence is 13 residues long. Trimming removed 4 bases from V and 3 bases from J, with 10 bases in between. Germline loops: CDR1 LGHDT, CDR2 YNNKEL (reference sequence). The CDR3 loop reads CASSPTENYEQYF. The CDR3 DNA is TGTGCCAGCAGCCCTACAGAGAACTACGAGCAGTACTTC.

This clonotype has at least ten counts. The CDR3 DNA reads as TGTGCCAGCAGCGTAGGTTTAGACTACGAGCAGTACTTC. This encodes CASSVGLDYEQYF. The genes are TRBV9 and TRBJ2-7; D remains unclear. V dropped 0 bases and J dropped 3 bases, with 7 bases sitting between them. This CDR3 spans 13 amino acids. CDR1 is SGDLS and CDR2 is YYNGEE in the germline V gene.

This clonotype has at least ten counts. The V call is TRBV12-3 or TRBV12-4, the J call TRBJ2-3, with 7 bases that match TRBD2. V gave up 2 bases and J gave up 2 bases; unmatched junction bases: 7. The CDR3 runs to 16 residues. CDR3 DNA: TGTGCCAGCAGTTTAATTAGTAGCGGGTCCACAGATACGCAGTATTTT. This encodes CASSLISSGSTDTQYF.

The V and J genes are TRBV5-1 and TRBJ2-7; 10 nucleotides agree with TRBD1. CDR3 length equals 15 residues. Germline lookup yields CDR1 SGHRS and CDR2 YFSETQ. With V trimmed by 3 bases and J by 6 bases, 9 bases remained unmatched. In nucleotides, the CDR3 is TGCGCCAGCAGCTCCCCGGGACAGGGGTTCGCCGAGCAGTACTTC. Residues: CASSSPGQGFAEQYF.

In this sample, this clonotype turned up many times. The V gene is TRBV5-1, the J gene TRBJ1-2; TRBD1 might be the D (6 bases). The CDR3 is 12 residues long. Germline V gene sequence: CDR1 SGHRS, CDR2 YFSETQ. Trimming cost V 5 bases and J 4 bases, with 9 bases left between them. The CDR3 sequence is CASSPDSYGYTF. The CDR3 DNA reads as TGCGCCAGCAGTCCGGACAGCTATGGCTACACCTTC.